This record covers a single TCR beta chain. The CDR3 is 15 amino acids. With 5 bases clipped from V and 5 bases from J, the junction kept 8 bases outside the gene matches. Germline V lookup: CDR1 MNHEY, CDR2 SVGAGI. This sample is part of a study of blood T cell repertoires in COVID-19. At the level of the study: Material from acute and convalescent COVID-19 was sourced from the United States, Italy and Spain.

Repertoires were generated with immunoSEQ multiplex PCR, while TCRdb's copy carries only in-frame clones and drops some. Of about 220,000 clones in the sample, roughly 80% are singletons; the top ten hold under 8.5%. Input material: peripheral blood. V usage is TRBV6-5 and J usage is TRBJ2-5; 10 positions match TRBD2. This TCR was sampled from a woman in her 70s with acute or convalescent COVID-19. This CDR3 reads CASSQSGGAGETQYF. CDR3 DNA sequence: TGTGCCAGCAGTCAAAGCGGGGGGGCGGGTGAGACCCAGTACTTC.